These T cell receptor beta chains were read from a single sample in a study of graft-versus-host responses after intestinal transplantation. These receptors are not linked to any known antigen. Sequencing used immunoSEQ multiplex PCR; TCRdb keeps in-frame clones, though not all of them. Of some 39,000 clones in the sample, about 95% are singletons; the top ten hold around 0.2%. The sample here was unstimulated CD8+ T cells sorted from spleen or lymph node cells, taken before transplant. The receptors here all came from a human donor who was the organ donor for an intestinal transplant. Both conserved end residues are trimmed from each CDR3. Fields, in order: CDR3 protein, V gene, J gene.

CDR3 protein: SEKRAAAYEQY
V gene: TRBV29-1
J gene: TRBJ2-7

CDR3 protein: ASSHYMNTEAF
V gene: TRBV5-4
J gene: TRBJ1-1

CDR3 protein: ASSEGLNQETQY
V gene: TRBV6-6
J gene: TRBJ2-5

CDR3 protein: ASSYYDRGWDQPQH
V gene: TRBV5-5
J gene: TRBJ1-5

CDR3 protein: ASSAGLAGSYNEQF
V gene: TRBV11-2
J gene: TRBJ2-1

CDR3 protein: ASSRRDTAYEQY
V gene: TRBV6-5
J gene: TRBJ2-7

CDR3 protein: ASSGGLAGPNYEQY
V gene: TRBV2
J gene: TRBJ2-7

CDR3 protein: AISPEGQAMEKLF
V gene: TRBV10-3
J gene: TRBJ1-4

CDR3 protein: ASSLGANTEAF
V gene: TRBV7-8
J gene: TRBJ1-1

CDR3 protein: ASSSPSRGTDTQY
V gene: TRBV7-9
J gene: TRBJ2-3

CDR3 protein: ASSDPGLAGLSDTQY
V gene: TRBV6-1
J gene: TRBJ2-3

CDR3 protein: ASSQPNRGSETQY
V gene: TRBV4-1
J gene: TRBJ2-5

CDR3 protein: ASSFVGLTDTQY
V gene: TRBV27
J gene: TRBJ2-3

CDR3 protein: SVEEGSYGYT
V gene: TRBV29-1
J gene: TRBJ1-2

CDR3 protein: ASSQVRDPAGVCTDTQY
V gene: TRBV4-1
J gene: TRBJ2-3

CDR3 protein: ASSWADSSYEQY
V gene: TRBV28
J gene: TRBJ2-7

CDR3 protein: ASSESARGNTGELF
V gene: TRBV10-1
J gene: TRBJ2-2

CDR3 protein: ASSEWRGMGNQPQH
V gene: TRBV6-1
J gene: TRBJ1-5

CDR3 protein: ASSWSSGGQETQY
V gene: TRBV6-6
J gene: TRBJ2-5

CDR3 protein: ASSLANYEQY
V gene: TRBV7-9
J gene: TRBJ2-7

CDR3 protein: ASSPGTSGGAETQY
V gene: TRBV7-9
J gene: TRBJ2-5

CDR3 protein: ASSYEGHMNGYT
V gene: TRBV7-8
J gene: TRBJ1-2

CDR3 protein: ASSQDGGGTNTEAF
V gene: TRBV4-1
J gene: TRBJ1-1

CDR3 protein: ASSFGTGNGYT
V gene: TRBV5-8
J gene: TRBJ1-2

CDR3 protein: ASSIRTGTVDEQY
V gene: TRBV19
J gene: TRBJ2-7

CDR3 protein: AIRGDGELF
V gene: TRBV10-3
J gene: TRBJ2-2

CDR3 protein: ASSQMTGSNYGYT
V gene: TRBV14
J gene: TRBJ1-2

CDR3 protein: ATSRDWSLDRIDSYEQY
V gene: TRBV15
J gene: TRBJ2-7

CDR3 protein: ATLGQGSTEAF
V gene: TRBV10-1
J gene: TRBJ1-1

CDR3 protein: ASSQGSGGVTDTQY
V gene: TRBV4-1
J gene: TRBJ2-3

CDR3 protein: ASLDRNQPQH
V gene: TRBV9
J gene: TRBJ1-5

CDR3 protein: ASSFSREYEQY
V gene: TRBV27
J gene: TRBJ2-7

CDR3 protein: ASSVDNSYEQY
V gene: TRBV9
J gene: TRBJ2-7

CDR3 protein: ASSSRAGGAWDEQF
V gene: TRBV11-3
J gene: TRBJ2-1

CDR3 protein: ASSPPAGAQY
V gene: TRBV7-2
J gene: TRBJ2-5

CDR3 protein: ASSFTENYGYT
V gene: TRBV5-1
J gene: TRBJ1-2

CDR3 protein: ASSLSGYDPYGYT
V gene: TRBV5-8
J gene: TRBJ1-2

CDR3 protein: ASSLDSGTYEQY
V gene: TRBV7-9
J gene: TRBJ2-7

CDR3 protein: AWDREGYGYT
V gene: TRBV30
J gene: TRBJ1-2

CDR3 protein: SAPLGTEAF
V gene: TRBV20-1
J gene: TRBJ1-1

CDR3 protein: ASSLGGERYYGYT
V gene: TRBV7-2
J gene: TRBJ1-2

CDR3 protein: SVASGAGELF
V gene: TRBV29-1
J gene: TRBJ2-2

CDR3 protein: ASSFGLNTEAF
V gene: TRBV27
J gene: TRBJ1-1

CDR3 protein: ATSRDWGYQPQH
V gene: TRBV15
J gene: TRBJ1-5

CDR3 protein: ASSSAGTSNNEQY
V gene: TRBV7-2
J gene: TRBJ2-7

CDR3 protein: ASSGWDDEQY
V gene: TRBV6-1
J gene: TRBJ2-7

CDR3 protein: ASSLIPPDREVEATQY
V gene: TRBV27
J gene: TRBJ2-3

CDR3 protein: ASSLGGGGYTEAF
V gene: TRBV7-9
J gene: TRBJ1-1

CDR3 protein: ARKERGALPSGYT
V gene: TRBV5-3
J gene: TRBJ1-2

CDR3 protein: ASSYGTGAGELF
V gene: TRBV6-5
J gene: TRBJ2-2

CDR3 protein: ASSMGLAGGTDTQY
V gene: TRBV19
J gene: TRBJ2-3

CDR3 protein: ASSQDLQDGSSYKQY
V gene: TRBV4-3
J gene: TRBJ2-7

CDR3 protein: ASSTADRGGYEQY
V gene: TRBV7-8
J gene: TRBJ2-7

CDR3 protein: ASSDDRDAKNIQY
V gene: TRBV9
J gene: TRBJ2-4

CDR3 protein: ASIGAEDTQY
V gene: TRBV4-1
J gene: TRBJ2-3

CDR3 protein: ASRDGQGRYGYT
V gene: TRBV2
J gene: TRBJ1-2

CDR3 protein: ASSSWEQDVTRQY
V gene: TRBV6-5
J gene: TRBJ2-7

CDR3 protein: ASSAGTGKVNYNEQF
V gene: TRBV19
J gene: TRBJ2-1

CDR3 protein: ASSLPGNNEKLF
V gene: TRBV13
J gene: TRBJ1-4